These 18 T cell receptor beta chains share one sample of origin, sequenced in a study of technical replicates of blood from a handful of donors. Some clones are missing from TCRdb's copy, which holds only in-frame ones; the method was immunoSEQ multiplex PCR. Here the sample spans 79,000 or so clones, around 90% being singletons. The sequenced sample consisted of T cells isolated from PBMCs. These receptors all stem from a human donor in good health.

This clone was found a few times. V is TRBV5-1 and J is TRBJ2-2; tentative D call: TRBD2 (6 bases). The CDR3 covers 16 residues. V was trimmed by 2 bases and J by 4 bases, leaving 15 bases between them. The V gene's germline CDR1 is SGHRS and CDR2 YFSETQ. CDR3 nucleotides: TGCGCCAGCAGCTTCTTGTCTGGGGGGAGCACCGGGGAGCTGTTTTTT. Translating it yields CASSFLSGGSTGELFF.

This clone was recorded once. The V and J genes are TRBV2 and TRBJ2-1; 9 nucleotides align to TRBD2. The J segment lost 0 bases and the V segment lost 2 bases, leaving 2 bases of the junction unmatched. CDR1 and CDR2 (germline): SNHLY, FYNNEI. The CDR3 runs 16 residues. The CDR3 region has the DNA TGTGCCAGCAGTGAACAGCGGGGGGTCTCCTACAATGAGCAGTTCTTC. Its protein product is CASSEQRGVSYNEQFF.

The rearrangement joins TRBV6-1 to TRBJ1-1; D ambiguous. The CDR3 has 13 residues. CDR1 is MNHNS, CDR2 SASEGT, per germline. V gave up 8 bases and J gave up 4 bases, with 14 bases separating them. The DNA for the CDR3 is TGTGCCAGCCGCACTTTGCCGGGCACTGAAGCTTTCTTT. It encodes CASRTLPGTEAFF.

This rearrangement joins TRBV30 to TRBJ1-2, with a possible D match to TRBD1 (6 bases). Trimming stripped 5 bases from V and 2 bases from J, with 6 bases between. The CDR3 length is 11 residues. The V gene's germline CDR1 is GTSNPN and CDR2 SVGIG (reference sequence). The CDR3 sequence: CAWGTNYGYTF. The CDR3 bases are TGTGCCTGGGGGACAAACTATGGCTACACCTTC.

The genes are TRBV6-4 and TRBJ2-1; maybe TRBD1 (5 bases). The germline V gene encodes CDR1 MRHNA and CDR2 SNTAGT. This CDR3 spans 15 amino acids. V was cut by 4 bases and J by 4 bases, with 14 bases left in between. CDR3 nucleotides: TGTGCCAGCAGTGGATCTCGGACAAGTTACAATGAGCAGTTCTTC. This gives the protein CASSGSRTSYNEQFF.

V gene TRBV11-3 combines with J gene TRBJ2-7; D is possibly TRBD2 (6 bases). The germline gives CDR1 SGHNT, CDR2 YENEEA. CDR3 length equals 14 residues. V lost 5 bases and J 2 bases, leaving 13 bases between the germline ends. The DNA of the CDR3 is TGTGCCAGCAGCGCGCGGGACGGAACCTACGAGCAGTACTTC. This gives the protein CASSARDGTYEQYF.

The chain is built from TRBV28 and TRBJ2-7, with D perhaps TRBD1 (6 bases). The germline V gene encodes CDR1 MDHEN and CDR2 SYDVKM. CDR3 size: 13 residues. The V and J ends lost 3 bases and 2 bases respectively, with 8 bases between them. CDR3 coding DNA: TGTGCCAGCAGTTTCAGACAGGCCTACGAGCAGTACTTC. Its protein is CASSFRQAYEQYF.

CDR3 in amino acids: CASSPQGWETYEQYF. Here the CDR3 DNA reads TGCGCCAGCAGCCCACAGGGGTGGGAAACCTACGAGCAGTACTTC. This chain connects TRBV4-1 to TRBJ2-7, with 7 bases identical to TRBD1. The CDR3 runs to 15 residues. Per germline, CDR1 MGHRA and CDR2 YSYEKL. Trimming took 4 bases from V and 2 from J; bases not matched to a gene: 8.

The chain uses TRBV27 and TRBJ2-2; D is unclear. The germline gives CDR1 MNHEY, CDR2 SMNVEV (reference sequence). There are 15 residues in the CDR3. V dropped 3 bases and J dropped 2 bases, with 10 bases sitting between them. The CDR3 reads CASSFKYSNTGELFF. The CDR3 nucleotides read TGTGCCAGCAGTTTCAAGTACAGTAACACCGGGGAGCTGTTTTTT.

The genes are TRBV19 and TRBJ2-3; 7 nucleotides match TRBD1. The germline CDR1 and CDR2 sequences are LNHDA and SQIVND (reference sequence). There are 14 residues in the CDR3. The ends lost 3 bases at V and 1 base at J; junction bases unmatched: 1. The CDR3 nucleotides are TGTGCCAGTAGTATTGGACAGGGCACAGATACGCAGTATTTT. Translation gives CASSIGQGTDTQYF.

V is TRBV2 and J is TRBJ1-1; D is ambiguous. Trimming left V 9 bases short and J 8 bases short, with 16 bases between. The CDR3 sequence is 12 residues long. CDR1 and CDR2 from the germline V gene are SNHLY and FYNNEI. CDR3 protein: CARRVTASEAFF. The CDR3 coding sequence is TGTGCCAGGAGGGTAACAGCTTCCGAAGCTTTCTTT.

The chain has TRBV6-5 and TRBJ2-7; no firm D call. Germline CDR1 MNHEY, CDR2 SVGAGI. Trimming took 10 bases from V and 1 from J, leaving 11 bases between them. This CDR3 has 12 amino acids. In DNA, the CDR3 is TGTGCCACCAAACATACATCCTACGAGCAGTACTTC. Protein: CATKHTSYEQYF.

The chain couples TRBV4-1 to TRBJ1-4; D is possibly TRBD1 (5 bases). CDR1 and CDR2 from the germline V gene are MGHRA and YSYEKL. V lost 0 bases and J 10 bases, leaving 9 bases between the germline ends. This CDR3 is built from 13 residues. The CDR3 loop is CASSQEWQGKLFF. The CDR3 DNA reads TGCGCCAGCAGCCAAGAGTGGCAGGGAAAACTGTTTTTT.

V usage is TRBV29-1 and J usage is TRBJ1-1, with D perhaps TRBD1 (6 bases). This CDR3 contains 15 residues. The ends were cut back, 1 base at V and 0 bases at J, with 12 bases in the middle. The germline V gene encodes CDR1 SQVTM and CDR2 ANQGSEA. The CDR3 DNA sequence: TGCAGCGTTGAAGTAGGGGGACGGATGAACACTGAAGCTTTCTTT. Protein: CSVEVGGRMNTEAFF.

This chain joins TRBV5-4 and TRBJ2-3; no reliable D call. The V and J ends lost 4 bases and 1 base respectively, with 10 bases between them. From germline, CDR1 is SGHNT and CDR2 YYREEE (reference sequence). The CDR3 contains 14 residues. The CDR3 nucleotides read TGTGCCAGCAGCCTAGGCCAGCGCACAGATACGCAGTATTTT. This sequence encodes CASSLGQRTDTQYF.

This chain connects TRBV10-3 to TRBJ2-1; 7 bases match TRBD2. After removal of 2 bases from V and 9 bases from J, the junction contained 1 base not matched to a gene. The CDR3 has 12 residues. CDR1 and CDR2 (germline): ENHRY, SYGVKD. The CDR3 reads CAISEAGAEQFF. The CDR3 bases are TGTGCCATCAGTGAGGCGGGAGCTGAGCAGTTCTTC.

The chain recombines TRBV11-3 with TRBJ2-2, with 11 bases that match TRBD1. This CDR3 comprises 14 residues. From germline, CDR1 is SGHNT and CDR2 YENEEA. V lost 11 bases to trimming and J lost 4 bases; unmatched junction nucleotides: 6. CDR3 DNA: TGTGCCCAGCAGGGACAGGGGGGCACCGGGGAGCTGTTTTTT. Protein sequence: CAQQGQGGTGELFF.

The V gene is TRBV7-6, the J gene TRBJ2-3; perhaps TRBD2 as D (6 bases). The germline V gene has CDR1 SGHVS and CDR2 FNYEAQ. This CDR3 has 16 amino acids. V shed 5 bases and J shed 1 base, with 16 bases lying between them. For the CDR3, the DNA is TGTGCCAGCAGCGTCCTGGAGAGGGAGGGCACAGATACGCAGTATTTT. Residues: CASSVLEREGTDTQYF.